A single sample gave rise to the 28 T cell receptor beta chains below, sequenced in a study of cytomegalovirus exposure and HLA in healthy donors. PCR primers comprised 60 Vbeta and 13 Jbeta primers. Profiled with immunoSEQ multiplex PCR; TCRdb holds only in-frame clones, not every one. The sample has about 89,000 clones, approximately 63% seen once. Sequences were obtained from PBMCs. Source of these receptors: a woman younger than 45 in good health and CMV-seronegative.

A remark on this clone: The same CDR3 arises from other DNA sequences in this sample as well. The chain is built from TRBV5-1 and TRBJ2-7; possible D gene TRBD2, 6 bases. CDR3 length equals 13 residues. The V end was cut by 0 bases, the J end by 7 bases, with 11 bases between. CDR1 is SGHRS, CDR2 YFSETQ, per germline. CDR3 sequence: CASSLGGVYEQYF. The CDR3 coding sequence is TGCGCCAGCAGCTTGGGGGGGGTTTATGAGCAGTACTTC.

V and J are TRBV11-2 and TRBJ2-5; 11 bases agree with TRBD2. With V trimmed by 4 bases and J by 2 bases, 6 bases remained unmatched. The CDR3 is made up of 16 amino acids. The germline V gene has CDR1 SGHAT and CDR2 FQNNGV. In DNA, the CDR3 is TGTGCCAGCAGCTCCCTAGCGGGGGGCACGCAAGAGACCCAGTACTTC. Translated, it gives CASSSLAGGTQETQYF.

The rearrangement links TRBV5-1 to TRBJ2-4; possibly TRBD2 for D (5 bases). V was trimmed by 2 bases and J by 3 bases, leaving 12 bases between them. Germline CDR1 SGHRS, CDR2 YFSETQ. The CDR3 is 15 amino acids. CDR3 in DNA: TGCGCCAGCAGCTTCGGCGTCGGGGTCAAAAACATTCAGTACTTC. Translated, it gives CASSFGVGVKNIQYF.

The chain carries TRBV21-1 and TRBJ1-5; the DNA was not compared with TRBD1, the D call given in the table. TRBV21-1 is tagged as a pseudogene. The CDR3 is made up of 17 amino acids. The CDR3 reads CASSKEIRSQFNQPQHF. CDR3 nucleotide sequence: TGTGCCAGCAGCAAAGAAATAAGATCACAGTTCAATCAGCCCCAGCATTTT.

V usage is TRBV4-3 and J usage is TRBJ2-5; D is unclear. The closer fit of TRBJ2-7 to the DNA end suggests the J call may be wrong. This CDR3 has 15 residues. Germline V gives CDR1 LGHNA, CDR2 YSLEER. This CDR3 is CASSQAPFGNYEQYF. The DNA for the CDR3 is TGCGCCAGCAGCCAAGCCCCGTTTGGAAACTACGAGCAGTACTTC.

The chain combines TRBV6-5 with TRBJ1-1, with 7 bases lining up with TRBD1. The germline gives CDR1 MNHEY, CDR2 SVGAGI. V trimming: 4 bases; J trimming: 10 bases; junction bases outside the gene matches: 3. The CDR3 has 11 amino acids. The CDR3 protein is CASSSDRRAFF. The DNA for the CDR3 is TGTGCCAGCAGTTCGGACAGGAGAGCTTTCTTT.

The chain is built from TRBV29-1 and TRBJ2-7; D possibly corresponds to TRBD1 (6 bases). V was clipped by 3 bases and J by 7 bases, with 13 bases between them. CDR1 and CDR2 from the germline V gene are SQVTM and ANQGSEA. The CDR3 runs 12 residues. This chain's CDR3 is CSVEGRGREQYF. DNA of the CDR3: TGCAGCGTTGAGGGCAGGGGTAGGGAGCAGTACTTC.

V is TRBV6-6 and J is TRBJ2-3, with D possibly matching TRBD2 (7 bases). Germline values: CDR1 MNHNY, CDR2 SVGAGI (reference sequence). Trimming pared 8 bases from V and 0 bases from J, leaving 15 bases between. This CDR3 is 15 amino acids long. The CDR3 nucleotides read TGTGCCAGCCGGATCGGGGGGCTCAGCACAGATACGCAGTATTTT. Translated, it gives CASRIGGLSTDTQYF.

The chain is built from TRBV5-6 and TRBJ1-1; a possible D gene is TRBD1 (6 bases). V shed 2 bases and J shed 11 bases, with 16 bases lying between them. The CDR3 is made up of 13 amino acids. The germline V gene encodes CDR1 SGHDT and CDR2 YYEEEE. CDR3 region: CASSFGGGHQAFF. CDR3 nucleotides: TGTGCCAGCAGCTTTGGCGGGGGCCATCAGGCTTTCTTT.

This chain links TRBV2 with TRBJ1-5; 7 bases map to TRBD1. CDR3 length equals 18 residues. Germline V gene lookup returns CDR1 SNHLY and CDR2 FYNNEI. Trimming took 4 bases from V and 1 from J; bases not matched to a gene: 13. For the CDR3, the DNA is TGTGCCAGCAGTGTAAGCAGGGGGACACATTCGAGCAATCAGCCCCAGCATTTT. It translates to CASSVSRGTHSSNQPQHF.

The gene calls are TRBV9 and TRBJ1-1; 8 positions agree with TRBD1. V was pared by 3 bases and J by 6 bases, with 7 bases of the junction left unmatched. Germline values: CDR1 SGDLS, CDR2 YYNGEE. The CDR3 is 14 amino acids. CDR3 amino acids: CASSAQGGRAEAFF. CDR3 coding DNA: TGTGCCAGCAGCGCACAGGGGGGAAGGGCTGAAGCTTTCTTT. Full variable domain (outside the CDR3, taken from reference TRBV9 and TRBJ1-1): DSGVTQTPKHLITATGQRVTLRCSPRSGDLSVYWYQQSLDQGLQFLIQYYNGEERAKGNILERFSAQQFPDLHSELNLSSLELGDSALYFCASSAQGGRAEAFFGQGTRLTVV.

This clone was counted once. The V and J genes are TRBV5-4 and TRBJ1-1, with TRBD1 identical over 7 bases. CDR1 SGHNT and CDR2 YYREEE come from the germline V gene (reference sequence). V dropped 4 bases and J dropped 3; count of bases not matched to a gene: 6. This CDR3 spans 14 amino acids. The CDR3 region has the DNA TGTGCCAGCAGCGCCACAGGGGTGGACACTGAAGCTTTCTTT. This sequence encodes CASSATGVDTEAFF.

The CDR3: CASSLGGYRNQPQHF. The CDR3 bases are TGTGCCAGCAGTTTGGGGGGTTACAGGAATCAGCCCCAGCATTTT. V is TRBV28 and J is TRBJ1-5; weak D call: TRBD1 (5 bases). CDR3 length: 15 amino acids. With 3 bases removed from V and 4 bases from J, the gap between germline ends came to 13 bases. Germline V gene lookup returns CDR1 MDHEN and CDR2 SYDVKM.

With regard to this clone: Other DNA sequences in the sample encode the same CDR3. V is TRBV30 and J is TRBJ1-1; D is unclear. Looked up from germline, CDR1 is GTSNPN and CDR2 is SVGIG (reference sequence). The CDR3 consists of 14 residues. V was trimmed by 0 bases and J by 4 bases, leaving 12 bases between them. This CDR3 reads CAWSVGGSGTEAFF. Written as DNA, the CDR3 is TGTGCCTGGAGTGTAGGAGGATCGGGCACTGAAGCTTTCTTT.

The chain carries TRBV27 and TRBJ1-5; D perhaps matches TRBD1 (6 bases). CDR1 is MNHEY and CDR2 is SMNVEV in the germline V gene (reference sequence). The length of the CDR3 is 15 residues. Deletions cut 3 bases from V and 0 bases from J, with 9 bases between. The CDR3 coding sequence is TGTGCCAGCAGTTTCGGACAGTTTAGCAATCAGCCCCAGCATTTT. Encoded protein: CASSFGQFSNQPQHF.

The chain uses TRBV19 and TRBJ1-5; unclear D gene. V lost 0 bases, J lost 4 bases, and 10 bases lay in between. The germline V gene encodes CDR1 LNHDA and CDR2 SQIVND (reference sequence). This CDR3 region has 15 residues. CDR3 residues: CASSIEWAANQPQHF. CDR3 bases: TGTGCCAGTAGTATAGAGTGGGCAGCAAATCAGCCCCAGCATTTT.

The gene calls are TRBV19 and TRBJ2-3, with 7 nucleotides matching TRBD1. Germline V gives CDR1 LNHDA, CDR2 SQIVND (reference sequence). J was trimmed by 4 bases and V by 6 bases; bases with no gene match: 13. The length of the CDR3 is 16 residues. The CDR3 reads CASRSGRGGRSDTQYF. In DNA, the CDR3 is TGTGCCAGTAGATCCGGTCGAGGGGGCAGATCAGATACGCAGTATTTT.

This clone was counted a single time. V gene TRBV11-2 combines with J gene TRBJ2-1; 10 bases agree with TRBD2. The CDR3 runs 15 residues. The ends lost 5 bases at V and 2 bases at J; junction bases unmatched: 3. Germline V gene data show CDR1 as SGHAT and CDR2 as FQNNGV. This chain's CDR3 is CASSMLAGAYNEQFF. Written as DNA, the CDR3 is TGTGCCAGCAGCATGCTAGCGGGAGCCTACAATGAGCAGTTCTTC.

This chain uses TRBV5-1 with TRBJ2-7, with unresolved D. The CDR3 consists of 13 residues. The ends were cut back, 1 base at V and 6 bases at J, with 11 bases in the middle. The germline V gene has CDR1 SGHRS and CDR2 YFSETQ. DNA of the CDR3: TGCGCCAGCAGCTTGACCCTGGCCAGCGAGCAGTACTTC. This encodes CASSLTLASEQYF.

The rearrangement links TRBV5-1 to TRBJ1-1; no reliable D call. Germline-derived CDR1 and CDR2 are SGHRS and YFSETQ. The CDR3 covers 13 residues. V shed 0 bases and J shed 3 bases, with 6 bases lying between them. CDR3 loop: CASSLGSDTEAFF. As DNA, the CDR3 is TGCGCCAGCAGCTTGGGCAGTGACACTGAAGCTTTCTTT.

A few counts support this clone. The junction and the germline gene differ at one end; a read error may be behind it. The chain combines TRBV6-5 with TRBJ1-1; D might be TRBD1 (6 bases). Germline CDR1 is MNHEY and CDR2 is SVGAGI. This CDR3 spans 16 amino acids. In DNA, the CDR3 is TGTGCCAGCAGTTACTCGGGGGGGGGCTTGAACACTGAAGTTTTCTTT. Protein sequence: CASSYSGGGLNTEVFF.

CDR3 DNA: TGCGCCAGCAGCAGTGAGTTACCGGGAAACACCATATATTTT. As protein: CASSSELPGNTIYF. The chain joins TRBV5-1 to TRBJ1-3; D is uncertain. The CDR3 sequence is 14 residues long. V lost 4 bases, J lost 4 bases, and 12 bases lay in between. Per germline, CDR1 SGHRS and CDR2 YFSETQ.

The chain has TRBV10-3 and TRBJ2-7; TRBD1 might be the D (5 bases). Per germline, CDR1 ENHRY and CDR2 SYGVKD. V shed 10 bases and J shed 6 bases, with 19 bases lying between them. This CDR3 spans 13 amino acids. This CDR3 is CATGDSSTCEQYF. In DNA, the CDR3 is TGTGCCACCGGCGACAGCTCCACCTGCGAGCAGTACTTC.

The chain links TRBV5-6 to TRBJ1-5; D might be TRBD1 (5 bases). The CDR3 runs to 14 residues. Germline V gene lookup returns CDR1 SGHDT and CDR2 YYEEEE. V lost 0 bases, J lost 1 base, and 5 bases lay in between. DNA for the CDR3: TGTGCCAGCAGCTTGGGACAGAGCAATCAGCCCCAGCATTTT. Its translation is CASSLGQSNQPQHF.

This rearrangement joins TRBV7-6 to TRBJ2-5, with 14 bases aligning to TRBD2. The germline V gene has CDR1 SGHVS and CDR2 FNYEAQ. The CDR3 spans 17 residues. Trimming cost V 4 bases and J 2 bases; bases outside gene matches: 6. CDR3 DNA: TGTGCCAGCAGCTCGGGACTAGCGGGAGCCCGACAAGAGACCCAGTACTTC. Its protein product is CASSSGLAGARQETQYF.

This clone was counted once. This rearrangement joins TRBV28 to TRBJ1-4, with 8 bases fitting TRBD1. Germline V gene lookup returns CDR1 MDHEN and CDR2 SYDVKM. CDR3 size: 13 residues. V lost 6 bases and J lost 7; bases outside the gene matches: 4. CDR3 region: CASRTGAGEKLFF. The CDR3 nucleotides are TGTGCCAGCAGGACAGGGGCGGGTGAAAAACTGTTTTTT. Combining the CDR3 with reference TRBV28 and TRBJ1-4 gives the whole variable domain DVKVTQSSRYLVKRTGEKVFLECVQDMDHENMFWYRQDPGLGLRLIYFSYDVKMKEKGDIPEGYSVSREKKERFSLILESASTNQTSMYLCASRTGAGEKLFFGSGTQLSVL.

The chain recombines TRBV19 with TRBJ1-5; D gene unclear. Trimming cost V 8 bases and J 4 bases, with 18 bases left between them. This CDR3 is built from 15 residues. Germline loops: CDR1 LNHDA, CDR2 SQIVND (reference sequence). Written as DNA, the CDR3 is TGTGCCAGTTGTCGCTCGCGAACAGCAAATCAGCCCCAGCATTTT. It encodes CASCRSRTANQPQHF.

The V call is TRBV5-1, the J call TRBJ2-2, with 7 bases matching TRBD2. The CDR3 is 19 residues long. J was trimmed by 1 base and V by 3 bases; bases with no gene match: 15. CDR1 is SGHRS and CDR2 is YFSETQ in the germline V gene. This CDR3 is CASSSAVRGIALNTGELFF. The CDR3 bases are TGCGCCAGCAGCTCGGCCGTGCGGGGGATAGCCCTGAACACCGGGGAGCTGTTTTTT.